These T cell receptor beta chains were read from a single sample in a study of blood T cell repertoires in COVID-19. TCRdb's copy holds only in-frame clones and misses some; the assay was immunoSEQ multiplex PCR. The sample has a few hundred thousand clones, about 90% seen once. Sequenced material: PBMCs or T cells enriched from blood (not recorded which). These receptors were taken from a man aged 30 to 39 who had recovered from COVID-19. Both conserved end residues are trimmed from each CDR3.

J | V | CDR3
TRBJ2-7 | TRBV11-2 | ASSPRDRPYEQY
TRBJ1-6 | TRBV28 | ASRRRTGGLEPLH
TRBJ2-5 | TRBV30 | AWSPGQVTIQETQY
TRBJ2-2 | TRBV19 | ASSINRGTGELF
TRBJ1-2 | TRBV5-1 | ASSLGQTLYGYT
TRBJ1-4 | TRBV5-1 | ASSPNRGGATNEKLF
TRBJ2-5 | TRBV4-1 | ASSQDSRETQY
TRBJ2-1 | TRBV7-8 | ASSPTSGGYNEQF
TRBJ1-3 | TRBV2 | ASKRPSGNTIY
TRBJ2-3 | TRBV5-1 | ASSPLAGADTQY